This note documents a single TCR beta chain sequence. This sample was taken from a study of control samples from healthy donors and cancer patients. The V segment lost 5 bases and the J segment 7 bases; nucleotides outside the gene matches: 4. CDR1 and CDR2 from the germline V gene are GTSNPN and SVGIG (reference sequence). This CDR3 comprises 13 residues. The repertoire was sequenced with immunoSEQ multiplex PCR; TCRdb's copy has only in-frame clones and lacks some. The top ten clones hold over 30% of a sample with 94,000 or so clones, approximately 88% of them seen once. This sequence joins TRBV30 and TRBJ1-4, with 10 nucleotides matching TRBD1. The TCR comes from a man in his 70s with lung cancer. Specimen: PBMCs. CDR3 DNA: TGTGCCTGGGCGGGACAGGGGACTGAAAAACTGTTTTTT. It yields the protein CAWAGQGTEKLFF.